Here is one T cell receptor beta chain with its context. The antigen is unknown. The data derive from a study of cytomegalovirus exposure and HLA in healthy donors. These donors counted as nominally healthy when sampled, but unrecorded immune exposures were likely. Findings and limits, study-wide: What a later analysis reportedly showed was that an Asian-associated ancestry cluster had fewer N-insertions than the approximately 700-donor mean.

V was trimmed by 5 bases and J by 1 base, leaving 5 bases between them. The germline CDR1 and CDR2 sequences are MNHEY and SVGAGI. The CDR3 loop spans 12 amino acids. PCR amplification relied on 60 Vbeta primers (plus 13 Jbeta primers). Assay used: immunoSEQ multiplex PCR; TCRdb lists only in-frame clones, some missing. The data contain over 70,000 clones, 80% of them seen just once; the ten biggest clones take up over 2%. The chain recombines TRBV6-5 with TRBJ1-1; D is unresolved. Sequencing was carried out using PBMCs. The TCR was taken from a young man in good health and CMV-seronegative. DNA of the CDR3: TGTGCCAGCAGTCGTTCGAACACTGAAGCTTTCTTT. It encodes CASSRSNTEAFF.